This is a list of T cell receptor beta chains from one sample in a study of T cell changes during pregnancy in multiple sclerosis. Libraries were prepared by immunoSEQ multiplex PCR; TCRdb keeps only in-frame clonotypes and omits some of them. The sample holds under 45,000 clones; around 92% are singletons and the top ten take about 0.34%. Sequences were derived from CD4+ T cells from peripheral blood mononuclear cells, sampled after pregnancy. The receptors stem from a female donor with multiple sclerosis, enrolled in a pregnancy study. Both conserved end residues are part of each CDR3. A D gene is named only where the DNA matches it firmly. Not all rows give a size; the values are once, few, many and, for expanded clones, a class.

. | TRBJ1-2 | TRBV18 | . | CASSPRGSGDGYTF | TGTGCCAGCTCACCGAGGGGCTCGGGAGATGGCTACACCTTC
TRBD2 | TRBJ2-3 | TRBV2 | . | CASSSGLAGGNRGDTQYF | TGTGCCAGCAGTTCGGGACTAGCGGGGGGAAACCGGGGAGATACGCAGTATTTT
. | TRBJ1-3 | TRBV7-9 | once | CASRSGAGNTIYF | TGTGCCAGCAGATCAGGGGCTGGAAACACCATATATTTT
. | TRBJ2-1 | TRBV21-1 | once | CASSKEPGQGKFF | TGTGCCAGCAGCAAAGAACCGGGACAGGGAAAGTTCTTC
TRBD1 | TRBJ2-2 | TRBV29-1 | . | CSVDRGSTGELFF | TGCAGCGTTGACAGGGGGAGTACCGGGGAGCTGTTTTTT
TRBD2 | TRBJ2-7 | TRBV4-2 | . | CASSPRPLTSGNDEQYF | TGTGCCAGCAGCCCGCGTCCCCTTACTAGCGGGAACGACGAGCAGTACTTC
TRBD1 | TRBJ1-2 | TRBV18 | . | CASSPLGQANYGYTF | TGTGCCAGCTCACCACTCGGACAGGCTAACTATGGCTACACCTTC
TRBD2 | TRBJ2-3 | TRBV2 | . | CASSSGAFTDTQYF | TGTGCCAGCAGTAGCGGGGCCTTCACAGATACGCAGTATTTT
. | TRBJ1-1 | TRBV7-9 | few | CASSITSGPDTEAFF | TGTGCCAGCAGCATAACATCAGGGCCAGACACTGAAGCTTTCTTT
TRBD1 | TRBJ2-7 | TRBV4-2 | . | CASSQEIRTGLSYEQYF | TGTGCCAGCAGCCAAGAAATAAGGACAGGTCTCTCCTACGAGCAGTACTTC
. | TRBJ1-1 | TRBV6-1 | once | CASSSTANTEAFF | TGTGCCAGCAGTTCGACAGCCAACACTGAAGCTTTCTTT
. | TRBJ1-6 | TRBV7-9 | . | CASSLPTATYNSPLHF | TGTGCCAGCAGCTTGCCAACTGCAACTTATAATTCACCCCTCCACTTT
TRBD1 | TRBJ2-5 | TRBV5-4 | . | CASSLIDRGGETQYF | TGTGCCAGCAGCTTAATCGACAGGGGGGGGGAGACCCAGTACTTC
. | TRBJ2-5 | TRBV5-1 | . | CASSLVTLGETQYF | TGCGCCAGCAGCTTGGTGACTCTCGGAGAGACCCAGTACTTC
. | TRBJ2-5 | TRBV11-2 | once | CASSHVLGGAQETQYF | TGTGCCAGCAGCCACGTTTTAGGCGGGGCCCAAGAGACCCAGTACTTC
. | TRBJ2-5 | TRBV7-3 | . | CASSLTGLETQYF | TGTGCCAGCAGCTTAACCGGGTTAGAGACCCAGTACTTC
. | TRBJ2-3 | TRBV5-1 | . | CASSFNSDTQYF | TGCGCCAGCAGCTTCAATTCAGATACGCAGTATTTT
. | TRBJ1-4 | TRBV10-3 | . | CASQGAGNEKLFF | TGTGCCAGCCAAGGCGCGGGTAATGAAAAACTGTTTTTT
TRBD2 | TRBJ2-1 | TRBV10-3 | . | CAIMGGGYNEQFF | TGTGCCATCATGGGGGGGGGATACAATGAGCAGTTCTTC
. | TRBJ1-2 | TRBV5-1 | . | CASSSSDMVSGYTF | TGCGCCAGCAGCTCCTCGGACATGGTGTCTGGCTACACCTTC
. | TRBJ1-5 | TRBV19 | . | CASSIVYQINQPQHF | TGTGCCAGTAGTATAGTATACCAGATCAATCAGCCCCAGCATTTT
. | TRBJ1-4 | TRBV15 | . | CATSRTTGYNEKLFF | TGTGCCACCAGCAGAACTACGGGATATAATGAAAAACTGTTTTTT
. | TRBJ1-2 | TRBV11-2 | few | CASSLPGAVGYTF | TGTGCCAGCAGCTTACCAGGGGCTGTGGGCTACACCTTC
TRBD1 | TRBJ2-7 | TRBV5-1 | . | CASSFSRAGGDEQYF | TGCGCCAGCAGCTTTTCCCGGGCAGGGGGTGACGAGCAGTACTTC
. | TRBJ1-4 | TRBV6-5 | once | CASRPGANEKLFF | TGTGCCAGCAGACCCGGGGCTAATGAAAAACTGTTTTTT
. | TRBJ1-5 | TRBV6-1 | . | CASSENTGWNQPQHF | TGTGCCAGCAGCGAGAACACAGGGTGGAATCAGCCCCAGCATTTT
TRBD2 | TRBJ2-3 | TRBV29-1 | once | CSVDSLAGVGDTQYF | TGCAGCGTTGATTCCCTAGCGGGGGTTGGAGATACGCAGTATTTT
TRBD2 | TRBJ2-1 | TRBV5-1 | . | CASTGGVNEQFF | TGCGCCAGCACGGGAGGGGTAAATGAGCAGTTCTTC
TRBD2 | TRBJ2-7 | TRBV6-1 | . | CASSGLAGGSYEQYF | TGTGCCAGCAGTGGGTTAGCGGGGGGCTCCTACGAGCAGTACTTC
. | TRBJ1-4 | TRBV16 | . | CASSQPGKVATNEKLFF | TGTGCCAGCAGCCAACCAGGGAAGGTTGCAACTAATGAAAAACTGTTTTTT
. | TRBJ1-2 | TRBV2 | . | CAGGGDYGYTF | TGTGCCGGCGGGGGAGACTATGGCTACACCTTC
. | TRBJ1-5 | TRBV6-1 | . | CASSGVEFHQPQHF | TGTGCCAGCAGTGGGGTGGAGTTTCATCAGCCCCAGCATTTT
. | TRBJ1-5 | TRBV4-1 | . | CASSQGRGRSNQPQHF | TGCGCCAGCAGCCAAGGAAGAGGGCGCAGCAATCAGCCCCAGCATTTT
. | TRBJ2-1 | TRBV7-9 | . | CASRQTSSYNEQFF | TGTGCCAGCAGACAGACTAGCTCCTACAATGAGCAGTTCTTC
TRBD2 | TRBJ2-5 | TRBV25-1 | . | CASSELTSGAQETQYF | TGTGCCAGCAGTGAATTAACTAGCGGGGCCCAAGAGACCCAGTACTTC
. | TRBJ1-3 | TRBV5-6 | . | CASSLGTPGNTIYF | TGTGCCAGCAGCTTGGGGACACCTGGAAACACCATATATTTT
TRBD2 | TRBJ2-5 | TRBV23-1 | . | CASSRAGEDETQYF | TGCGCCAGCAGTCGGGCGGGGGAAGATGAGACCCAGTACTTC
. | TRBJ1-1 | TRBV2 | . | CASRTGGGTEAFF | TGTGCCAGCAGAACGGGGGGCGGCACTGAAGCTTTCTTT
TRBD2 | TRBJ2-3 | TRBV2 | . | CASGRGGRSTDTQYF | TGTGCCAGCGGCCGGGGGGGCCGAAGCACAGATACGCAGTATTTT
TRBD1 | TRBJ1-1 | TRBV9 | . | CASSRTGTGDGTEAFF | TGTGCCAGCAGCCGTACCGGGACAGGGGACGGCACTGAAGCTTTCTTT
. | TRBJ2-2 | TRBV7-9 | . | CASSPRTAPNTGELFF | TGTGCCAGCAGCCCCCGGACAGCCCCGAACACCGGGGAGCTGTTTTTT
. | TRBJ1-6 | TRBV15 | once | CATSRDPGYNSPLHF | TGTGCCACCAGCAGAGATCCCGGCTATAATTCACCCCTCCACTTT
. | TRBJ1-6 | TRBV19 | once | CASRIGEGSYNSPLHF | TGTGCCAGTAGAATCGGAGAGGGAAGTTATAATTCACCCCTCCACTTT
TRBD2 | TRBJ2-2 | TRBV4-1 | . | CASSQGLAGTGELFF | TGCGCCAGCAGCCAAGGACTAGCCGGCACCGGGGAGCTGTTTTTT
TRBD1 | TRBJ1-4 | TRBV7-2 | . | CASSIGTGVWGATNEKLFF | TGTGCCAGCAGCATCGGGACAGGGGTTTGGGGGGCAACTAATGAAAAACTGTTTTTT
TRBD1 | TRBJ1-5 | TRBV7-9 | . | CASSLGQGGQPQHF | TGTGCCAGCAGCTTGGGACAGGGAGGGCAGCCCCAGCATTTT
TRBD2 | TRBJ2-7 | TRBV7-2 | . | CASSLSRTSGAYEQYF | TGTGCCAGCAGCTTATCTCGGACTAGCGGAGCCTACGAGCAGTACTTC
TRBD2 | TRBJ2-1 | TRBV5-1 | . | CASSPNLGGSSYNEQFF | TGCGCCAGCAGCCCTAACCTCGGGGGGAGCTCCTACAATGAGCAGTTCTTC
. | TRBJ1-2 | TRBV29-1 | . | CSVKRLLDYGYTF | TGCAGCGTGAAACGTTTATTAGACTATGGCTACACCTTC
. | TRBJ2-1 | TRBV18 | . | CASSPNSGLRYNEQFF | TGTGCCAGCTCACCCAATAGCGGTTTACGATACAATGAGCAGTTCTTC